Reported below is one T cell receptor beta chain. This clonotype was observed a few times. Its antigen specificity is not known. The sample holds no much larger clone one base away, and base qualities are not on file. Expansion of CD8+CD57+ cells had been shown by flow cytometry in the patients chosen for sequencing. Every patient had a diagnosis of severe acquired aplastic anemia based on International Study of Aplastic Anemia and Agranulocytosis and Camitta criteria. No therapy had been received by the patients at the time of blood sampling. In the study, sorted CD4+ and CD8+ blood T cells from patients with severe aplastic anemia and from healthy subjects underwent deep sequencing of TCR repertoires. Patients were enrolled under clinicaltrials.gov protocols 00001620, 01623167, 00001397, 00071045, 00081523 and 00961064 in the USA. Ficoll-Paque density gradient centrifugation was used to isolate peripheral blood mononuclear cells. Before DNA extraction, CD4+ and CD8+ T cells were sorted with FACS or magnetic beads.

Genomic DNA was used as template for profiling of TCR beta VDJ combinations and CDR3 sequences. An Illumina HiSeq 2000 was the platform used for TCR repertoire sequencing. Regarding the original processing steps: Repertoires were assessed using TRBV/TRBJ rearrangement plots, CDR3 size and DJ length profiles, and Simpson's diversity index. The most abundant DNA sequence in the deep sequencing data was taken as the immunodominant clone. CDR3 amino acid sequences were screened for sharing across subjects and were compared with published repertoires and the VDJdb database. TCRdb trimmed public reads at Q25 via fastp, called clones via MiXCR and kept in-frame beta chains. Identical CDR3 proteins give one entry, which carries the most common genes and DNA. TCRdb's processing, not the authors', yielded these V and J calls. The sample data list 450,000 to 600,000 distinct CDR3 sequences, and roughly a third of these were observed just once. Less than 0.85% of the sample is taken by the ten largest.

Reading the germline V gene gives CDR1 MNHNS and CDR2 SASEGT. The CDR3 measures 12 amino acids from cysteine to phenylalanine. CDR3 DNA is the only sequence kept; it has 36 bases, read in frame from the first base. The V and J ends are trimmed by 5 bases and 7 bases, leaving 11 bases between them. This specimen belongs to a study of CD8+CD57+ T cells in acquired aplastic anemia (dated by TCRdb to between 2018 and 2020). Broadly, across the study: A mean of around 3.2 ug of DNA, ranging from about 0.19 to 27.4 ug, was extracted from sorted CD4+ and CD8+ cells. A CD8+CD57+ expansion meant a frequency higher than the mean frequency seen in healthy subjects. The paper as a whole reports these results and caveats: Between patients and healthy controls, no significant difference in CD8+ Simpson's diversity was found (P=0.060). Roughly 29 CD8+ CDR3 sequences were shared between patients and controls but appeared highly expressed in patients and within their immunodominant clones.

Source material: sorted CD4+, CD8+, or CD8+CD57+ T cells (not recorded which) from PBMCs. The receptor comes from a human donor with aplastic anemia. The chain links TRBV6-1 with TRBJ1-2; the D segment cannot be called with confidence. The DNA is TGTGCCAGCAGTATCAGGAGCAGTGGCTACACCTTC. Its translation is CASSIRSSGYTF.